This T cell receptor (beta chain) was identified in a study of OX40 agonist ivuxolimab in advanced cancers. Only in-frame clones appear in the TCRdb table, and some are missing; sequencing was by immunoSEQ multiplex PCR. Of 97,000 or so clones in the sample, almost 90% are singletons; the top ten hold approximately 0.16%. J gave up 0 bases and V 5 bases, and 7 bases lay outside the gene matches. CDR1 is PRHDT and CDR2 is FYEKMQ in the germline V gene (reference sequence). CDR3 length: 18 amino acids. The chain couples TRBV13 to TRBJ2-2; 12 bases are a match to TRBD2. Sample: CD4+ or CD8+ T cells sorted from blood, taken in a trial of the OX40 agonist ivuxolimab. The sequence was collected from an adult with an advanced solid tumor such as melanoma, head and neck, liver or kidney cancer. CDR3 coding DNA: TGTGCCAGCAGCCGCCCCGGACTAGCGGGGACGAACACCGGGGAGCTGTTTTTT. It is translated as CASSRPGLAGTNTGELFF.